The T cell receptor beta chain under discussion was sequenced for a study of long-term antiretroviral therapy in people with HIV. One or more pre-ART and two or more post-ART PBMC samples were available from each donor. Cryopreserved PBMC samples of roughly 0.85-11 million cells were used for DNA extraction. Trimming shortened V by 2 bases and J by 0 bases, and 12 bases separated the two germline ends. The CDR3 is 16 amino acids. Germline V CDR1 and CDR2: SGHTA, FQGNSA. Whole-study findings and limits: The study collected blood between the mid-2000s and the late 2010s, possibly under older ART regimens.

At the survey level, the v3.0 immunoSEQ assay was run. The repertoire was sequenced with immunoSEQ multiplex PCR; TCRdb's copy has only in-frame clones and lacks some. Of 25,000 to 30,000 clones in the sample, over 90% were seen once. As concerns this clone: Its target is unknown.

The rearrangement uses TRBV7-2 and TRBJ2-3, with D perhaps matching TRBD2 (6 bases). The sequence came from a woman between 40 and 50 years old with HIV. The sequencing used unsorted PBMCs, collected roughly 6.5 years after starting antiretroviral therapy. CDR3 sequence reads: CASSLRSGFSTDTQYF. The DNA of the CDR3 is TGTGCCAGCAGCTTAAGAAGCGGGTTTAGCACAGATACGCAGTATTTT.